This entry lists 21 T cell receptor beta chains sequenced from one sample in a study of identical twins. TCRdb re-called the 5' RACE reads through MiXCR, storing one row per CDR3 protein. The sample shows approximately 210,000 distinct CDR3 sequences, 9.4% of them seen only once. Material: memory (CD45RO+) T cells sorted from blood. Receptors were obtained from a young woman in good health.

This clonotype was seen more than once but under ten times. The chain combines TRBV5-1 with TRBJ1-2, with D maybe TRBD1 (5 bases). The CDR3 is 17 amino acids. Germline CDR1 reads SGHRS; CDR2 reads YFSETQ. Trimming took off 6 bases at V and 2 bases at J, with 23 bases between the two ends. The CDR3 reads CASTRLGHGSRNYGYTF. Written as DNA, the CDR3 is TGCGCCAGCACCCGATTGGGGCACGGCTCCCGAAACTATGGCTACACCTTC. Full variable domain (outside the CDR3, taken from reference TRBV5-1 and TRBJ1-2): KAGVTQTPRYLIKTRGQQVTLSCSPISGHRSVSWYQQTPGQGLQFLFEYFSETQRNKGNFPGRFSGRQFSNSRSEMNVSTLELGDSALYLCASTRLGHGSRNYGYTFGSGTRLTVV.

This clonotype was picked up a small number of times. The rearrangement links TRBV6-6 to TRBJ2-7; no definite D call. V gave up 6 bases and J gave up 3 bases, with 9 bases separating them. CDR3 length: 12 amino acids. The germline gives CDR1 MNHNY, CDR2 SVGAGI (reference sequence). CDR3 in DNA: TGTGCCAGCAGCCCATCCATCTACGAGCAGTACTTC. It codes for CASSPSIYEQYF.

The rearrangement joins TRBV5-1 to TRBJ2-7; 11 bases agree with TRBD2. The length of the CDR3 is 14 residues. CDR1 is SGHRS and CDR2 is YFSETQ in the germline V gene. V gave up 1 base and J gave up 6 bases; unmatched junction bases: 3. CDR3 sequence reads: CASSLTSGSCEQYF. The CDR3 DNA reads as TGCGCCAGCAGCTTGACTAGCGGGAGCTGCGAGCAGTACTTC.

This clonotype was seen a handful of times. The V call is TRBV3-1, the J call TRBJ2-5; 15 positions match TRBD2. The V segment lost 0 bases and the J segment 5 bases; nucleotides outside the gene matches: 4. Per germline, CDR1 LGHDT and CDR2 YNNKEL (reference sequence). The CDR3 is 17 amino acids. Here the CDR3 DNA reads TGTGCCAGCAGCCAAGAGGGACTAGCGGGGGGTCGGGAGACCCAGTACTTC. Its translation: CASSQEGLAGGRETQYF.

This clonotype was seen a handful of times. V usage is TRBV2 and J usage is TRBJ2-4; 11 nucleotides agree with TRBD1. Germline V gives CDR1 SNHLY, CDR2 FYNNEI. The CDR3 spans 15 residues. Unmatched junction bases numbered 8, after V lost 4 bases and J lost 9 bases. The CDR3 region has the DNA TGTGCCAGCAGTGCTAGGACAGGGGGCTACAGCATTCAGTACTTC. It is translated as CASSARTGGYSIQYF. Complete variable domain (other parts from reference TRBV2 and TRBJ2-4): EPEVTQTPSHQVTQMGQEVILRCVPISNHLYFYWYRQILGQKVEFLVSFYNNEISEKSEIFDDQFSVERPDGSNFTLKIRSTKLEDSAMYFCASSARTGGYSIQYFGAGTRLSVL.

This clonotype was observed many times. The chain is built from TRBV20-1 and TRBJ2-4; D gene unclear. Deletions cut 3 bases from V and 1 base from J, with 16 bases between. The germline gives CDR1 DFQATT, CDR2 SNEGSKA (reference sequence). The CDR3 is 16 residues long. CDR3: CSARLTPTGAKNIQYF. CDR3 nucleotides: TGCAGTGCTAGGTTAACTCCAACCGGGGCCAAAAACATTCAGTACTTC.

V and J are TRBV2 and TRBJ2-1, with 13 bases matching TRBD2. This CDR3 contains 16 residues. V gave up 6 bases and J gave up 7 bases; unmatched junction bases: 9. Germline V gives CDR1 SNHLY, CDR2 FYNNEI. As DNA, the CDR3 is TGTGCCAGCAGCCCGGAGCTACTAGCGGGGGGGAATGAGCAGTTCTTC. Translated, it gives CASSPELLAGGNEQFF.

The V call is TRBV3-1, the J call TRBJ2-1, with TRBD2 matching over 9 bases. CDR3 size: 17 residues. V shed 1 base and J 9 bases; nucleotides not matched to a gene: 13. Germline V gene sequence: CDR1 LGHDT, CDR2 YNNKEL (reference sequence). The chain's CDR3 is CASSQGIAGVYGGEQFF. The CDR3 nucleotides are TGTGCCAGCAGCCAAGGAATAGCGGGAGTTTATGGGGGTGAGCAGTTCTTC.

J is TRBJ2-5 and V is TRBV5-6; tentative D call: TRBD2 (5 bases). CDR3 length: 15 residues. Germline CDR1 and CDR2: SGHDT and YYEEEE. Trimming shortened V by 0 bases and J by 3 bases, and 12 bases separated the two germline ends. The CDR3, as DNA: TGTGCCAGCAGCTTGGGCTCCGGGGAAAAAGAGACCCAGTACTTC. Protein product: CASSLGSGEKETQYF.

The chain carries TRBV10-3 and TRBJ2-7; D is unresolved. The CDR3 is 15 residues long. Deletions cut 0 bases from V and 7 bases from J, with 16 bases between. Germline V CDR1 and CDR2: ENHRY, SYGVKD. This chain's CDR3 is CAISESMAVGKEQYF. The CDR3 nucleotides are TGTGCCATCAGTGAGTCGATGGCCGTGGGTAAGGAGCAGTACTTC.

Here the CDR3 reads CASSSEASGNTIYF. CDR3 nucleotide sequence: TGCGCCAGCAGCTCCGAGGCATCCGGAAACACCATATATTTT. The rearrangement links TRBV5-1 to TRBJ1-3; D is undetermined. Trimming pared 3 bases from V and 4 bases from J, leaving 11 bases between. The CDR3 has 14 amino acids. Germline V CDR1 and CDR2: SGHRS, YFSETQ.

This clonotype showed up just a few times. The V gene is TRBV20-1, the J gene TRBJ2-1, with 7 nucleotides matching TRBD2. Losses at the gene ends were 0 bases for V and 9 bases for J; bases not matched to a gene: 11. Germline values: CDR1 DFQATT, CDR2 SNEGSKA (reference sequence). This CDR3 contains 15 residues. The CDR3 here is CSARDSGLAAAEQFF. DNA of the CDR3: TGCAGTGCTAGAGATTCGGGGCTAGCGGCCGCTGAGCAGTTCTTC.

Ten or more counts support this clonotype. The gene calls are TRBV12-3 or TRBV12-4 and TRBJ1-1; possible D gene TRBD1, 5 bases. This CDR3 contains 16 residues. Between the trimmed V and J ends, which lost 5 bases and 3 bases, there was a span of 19 bases. The CDR3 spells CASSRGGESGDTEAFF. In nucleotides, the CDR3 is TGTGCCAGCAGTCGAGGAGGGGAGTCAGGAGACACTGAAGCTTTCTTT.

The chain carries TRBV9 and TRBJ2-3; TRBD2 aligns across 10 bases. Germline V lookup: CDR1 SGDLS, CDR2 YYNGEE. The V segment lost 3 bases and the J segment 6 bases; nucleotides outside the gene matches: 4. The CDR3 extends over 14 amino acids. CDR3 DNA sequence: TGTGCCAGCAGCGAGGGACTAGCGACCGATACGCAGTATTTT. It codes for CASSEGLATDTQYF.

This clonotype has at least ten counts. The rearrangement uses TRBV20-1 and TRBJ2-1, with 7 nucleotides matching TRBD2. Trimming took 3 bases from V and 8 from J; bases not matched to a gene: 10. Germline V gene lookup returns CDR1 DFQATT and CDR2 SNEGSKA (reference sequence). The CDR3 has 14 residues. In DNA, the CDR3 is TGCAGTGCTAGTCCGGGGGGTAATGGTCATGAGCAGTTCTTC. Its translation is CSASPGGNGHEQFF.

Many counts were recorded for this clonotype. The chain employs TRBV7-2 and TRBJ2-1, with TRBD2 matching over 10 bases. V lost 5 bases to trimming and J lost 4 bases; unmatched junction nucleotides: 5. In germline, CDR1 is SGHTA, CDR2 FQGNSA. The CDR3 has 15 residues. The CDR3 protein is CASSPWTSGYNEQFF. The CDR3 region has the DNA TGTGCCAGCAGCCCTTGGACTAGCGGTTACAATGAGCAGTTCTTC. The full variable domain, rest sourced from reference TRBV7-2 and TRBJ2-1, is GAGVSQSPSNKVTEKGKDVELRCDPISGHTALYWYRQSLGQGLEFLIYFQGNSAPDKSGLPSDRFSAERTGGSVSTLTIQRTQQEDSAVYLCASSPWTSGYNEQFFGPGTRLTVL.

This chain links TRBV29-1 with TRBJ2-3, with D possibly being TRBD1 (5 bases). The CDR3 is 15 residues long. Germline loops: CDR1 SQVTM, CDR2 ANQGSEA. Trimming shortened V by 3 bases and J by 5 bases, and 18 bases separated the two germline ends. CDR3 residues: CSVEGLGRLRDTQYF. Written as DNA, the CDR3 is TGCAGCGTTGAGGGGCTGGGCAGGTTGAGAGATACGCAGTATTTT.

The J gene is TRBJ1-1, the V gene TRBV18; TRBD1 might be the D (6 bases). V shed 6 bases and J shed 4 bases, with 9 bases lying between them. Germline V CDR1 and CDR2: KGHSH, LQKENI. The CDR3 sequence is 12 residues long. The DNA of the CDR3 is TGTGCCAGCTCTCCAGGGGTCACTGAAGCTTTCTTT. Its protein product is CASSPGVTEAFF.

In its sample, this clonotype was seen many times. The chain uses TRBV6-1 and TRBJ2-3, with D possibly being TRBD2 (5 bases). CDR3 length equals 13 residues. Germline V lookup: CDR1 MNHNS, CDR2 SASEGT. Trimming removed 0 bases at V and 7 bases at J, with 8 bases between. CDR3 loop: CASSEAAENTQYF. The CDR3 DNA sequence: TGTGCCAGCAGTGAAGCAGCGGAGAATACGCAGTATTTT.

A few counts support this clonotype. The CDR3 DNA sequence: TGTGCCAGCAGCACTCCCGACTGGAATGAGCAGTTCTTC. It translates to CASSTPDWNEQFF. The chain combines TRBV4-2 with TRBJ2-1; no clear D. This CDR3 is built from 13 residues. Germline V gene sequence: CDR1 LGHNA, CDR2 YNFKEQ. V was shortened by 5 bases and J by 7 bases, with 12 bases between the two germline ends.

This chain joins TRBV7-8 and TRBJ2-3, with 14 bases matching TRBD2. This CDR3 region has 15 residues. From germline, CDR1 is SGHVS and CDR2 FQNEAQ. Losses at the gene ends were 5 bases for V and 5 bases for J; bases not matched to a gene: 3. CDR3 region: CASSATSGGVDTQYF. The CDR3 nucleotides read TGTGCCAGCAGCGCGACTAGCGGGGGGGTAGATACGCAGTATTTT. The whole variable domain, remainder taken from reference TRBV7-8 and TRBJ2-3, is GAGVSQSPRYKVAKRGQDVALRCDPISGHVSLFWYQQALGQGPEFLTYFQNEAQLDKSGLPSDRFFAERPEGSVSTLKIQRTQQEDSAVYLCASSATSGGVDTQYFGPGTRLTVL.